The 27 T cell receptor beta chains below were found in one sample sequenced in a study of blood T cell repertoires in COVID-19. Sequencing used immunoSEQ multiplex PCR; TCRdb keeps in-frame clones, though not all of them. Among about 74,000 clones, around 78% were seen once, and the ten largest hold roughly a sixth. Sequencing was performed on peripheral blood. Source of these receptors: a human donor in a cohort sampled during active COVID-19.

A few counts support this clone. The rearrangement links TRBV18 to TRBJ2-1; 8 bases map to TRBD2. The V and J ends lost 1 base and 4 bases, in that order; junction bases with no gene match: 12. The germline CDR1 and CDR2 sequences are KGHSH and LQKENI. The CDR3 sequence is 18 residues long. CDR3 protein: CASSPRQERESVYNEQFF. The DNA for the CDR3 is TGTGCCAGCTCACCACGTCAGGAGCGGGAGTCCGTTTACAATGAGCAGTTCTTC. The full variable domain, in which reference TRBV18 and TRBJ2-1 provide the parts outside the CDR3, is NAGVMQNPRHLVRRRGQEARLRCSPMKGHSHVYWYRQLPEEGLKFMVYLQKENIIDESGMPKERFSAEFPKEGPSILRIQQVVRGDSAAYFCASSPRQERESVYNEQFFGPGTRLTVL.

This clone has a handful of counts. The chain recombines TRBV6-6 with TRBJ2-7, with D unresolved. This CDR3 contains 11 residues. Per the germline V gene, CDR1 is MNHNY and CDR2 is SVGAGI (reference sequence). V dropped 5 bases and J dropped 2 bases, with 4 bases sitting between them. CDR3 in DNA: TGTGCCAGCAGTCGCACCTACGAGCAGTACTTC. It is translated as CASSRTYEQYF.

This chain connects TRBV30 to TRBJ1-2; a weak D match, TRBD1 (6 bases). Germline values: CDR1 GTSNPN, CDR2 SVGIG (reference sequence). CDR3 size: 14 residues. Trimming removed 4 bases at V and 4 bases at J, with 16 bases between. DNA for the CDR3: TGTGCCTGGAAGGGGGGGTATACTATCTATGGCTACACCTTC. Its translation: CAWKGGYTIYGYTF.

The chain joins TRBV5-1 to TRBJ1-1; 9 bases agree with TRBD1. The germline V gene has CDR1 SGHRS and CDR2 YFSETQ. CDR3 length: 15 amino acids. V lost 4 bases, J lost 4 bases, and 8 bases stayed unmatched. The CDR3, as DNA: TGCGCCAGCAGCGCCTTACAGGGGGCGGGCACTGAAGCTTTCTTT. This encodes CASSALQGAGTEAFF. The full variable domain, its missing parts supplied by reference TRBV5-1 and TRBJ1-1, is KAGVTQTPRYLIKTRGQQVTLSCSPISGHRSVSWYQQTPGQGLQFLFEYFSETQRNKGNFPGRFSGRQFSNSRSEMNVSTLELGDSALYLCASSALQGAGTEAFFGQGTRLTVV.

The V and J genes are TRBV6-5 and TRBJ2-5; the D gene is possibly TRBD2 (6 bases). The length of the CDR3 is 13 residues. V lost 4 bases to trimming and J lost 3 bases, with 9 bases between them. Germline loops: CDR1 MNHEY, CDR2 SVGAGI. DNA of the CDR3: TGTGCCAGCAGTTTCATAGCGGAAGAGACCCAGTACTTC. This encodes CASSFIAEETQYF.

This chain connects TRBV19 to TRBJ2-3; the match to TRBD1 covers 10 bases. The CDR3 has 15 residues. The V segment lost 3 bases and the J segment 3 bases; nucleotides outside the gene matches: 3. Germline V CDR1 and CDR2: LNHDA, SQIVND (reference sequence). The CDR3 region has the DNA TGTGCCAGTAGTATGGGACAGGGGAGGACAGATACGCAGTATTTT. Protein product: CASSMGQGRTDTQYF.

The gene calls are TRBV7-2 and TRBJ2-2, with 11 bases lining up with TRBD2. This CDR3 is 15 amino acids long. Per germline, CDR1 SGHTA and CDR2 FQGNSA. Trimming at V came to 1 base and at J to 6 bases, leaving 1 base not matched to a gene. The CDR3 sequence is CASSLGTSGSGELFF. In DNA, the CDR3 is TGTGCCAGCAGCTTAGGGACTAGCGGGTCCGGGGAGCTGTTTTTT.

In its sample, this clone was seen a few times. The chain recombines TRBV7-9 with TRBJ2-1; 7 nucleotides match TRBD2. Germline CDR1 and CDR2: SEHNR and FQNEAQ (reference sequence). Trimming removed 1 base from V and 7 bases from J; junction bases left unmatched: 4. This CDR3 contains 14 residues. DNA of the CDR3: TGTGCCAGCAGCTTAGGCGGGAGTGAGAATGAGCAGTTCTTC. It encodes CASSLGGSENEQFF.

V is TRBV28 and J is TRBJ2-6, with D possibly being TRBD1 (5 bases). From germline, CDR1 is MDHEN and CDR2 SYDVKM. The V end lost 5 bases, the J end lost 4 bases, and 9 bases lay between the germline ends. The CDR3 covers 14 residues. This CDR3 reads CASSVQAGANVLTF. DNA of the CDR3: TGTGCCAGCAGTGTACAGGCAGGGGCCAACGTCCTGACTTTC.

This clone was counted a few times. The chain couples TRBV30 to TRBJ1-3, with 8 bases matching TRBD1. J gave up 7 bases and V 2 bases, and 7 bases lay outside the gene matches. Germline CDR1 and CDR2: GTSNPN and SVGIG (reference sequence). The CDR3 loop spans 14 amino acids. CDR3 sequence: CAWSNWTGRNTIYF. In nucleotides, the CDR3 is TGTGCCTGGAGTAATTGGACAGGGCGGAACACCATATATTTT.

This sequence joins TRBV19 and TRBJ1-4; 11 bases are shared with TRBD1. CDR3 size: 16 residues. The germline V gene has CDR1 LNHDA and CDR2 SQIVND (reference sequence). V shed 4 bases, J shed 8 bases, and the junction held 9 bases outside the gene matches. The CDR3 loop is CASSRGTGGTGEKLFF. The CDR3, as DNA: TGTGCCAGTAGTAGGGGGACAGGGGGTACCGGCGAAAAACTGTTTTTT.

The rearrangement uses TRBV5-1 and TRBJ2-5; possibly TRBD1 for D (6 bases). The length of the CDR3 is 14 residues. In germline, CDR1 is SGHRS, CDR2 YFSETQ. V lost 2 bases and J lost 5, with 13 bases in between. The CDR3 loop is CASSFGQGLETQYF. The DNA for the CDR3 is TGCGCCAGCAGCTTCGGGCAGGGGTTGGAGACCCAGTACTTC.

V is TRBV4-3 and J is TRBJ2-1; 9 bases agree with TRBD2. This CDR3 spans 17 amino acids. V gave up 4 bases and J gave up 7 bases; unmatched junction bases: 14. Germline V CDR1 and CDR2: LGHNA, YSLEER. CDR3 in amino acids: CASSPLLAGYSRNEQFF. The CDR3 DNA reads as TGCGCCAGCAGCCCCCTTCTAGCGGGGTACAGTAGGAATGAGCAGTTCTTC.

This clone was observed a few times. J is TRBJ2-1 and V is TRBV27; no definite D call. Trimming removed 5 bases from V and 3 bases from J, with 11 bases in between. This CDR3 region has 14 residues. Germline V gene data show CDR1 as MNHEY and CDR2 as SMNVEV (reference sequence). The CDR3 nucleotides are TGTGCCAGCAGTGGCCAAAGAGGCTACAATGAGCAGTTCTTC. Translating it yields CASSGQRGYNEQFF.

The CDR3 DNA reads TGTGCCAGTATTCGGGCAGGGGGGACCGGAAACACCATATATTTT. This encodes CASIRAGGTGNTIYF. The chain uses TRBV7-9 and TRBJ1-3; 7 positions agree with TRBD1. Germline V gene sequence: CDR1 SEHNR, CDR2 FQNEAQ (reference sequence). The CDR3 runs to 15 residues. V trimming: 9 bases; J trimming: 4 bases; junction bases outside the gene matches: 12.

The table lists this clone with a count of one. The rearrangement uses TRBV18 and TRBJ2-1; the match to TRBD2 covers 8 bases. The CDR3 is 16 amino acids. The trim removed 4 bases at V and 6 bases at J, leaving 11 bases unmatched. CDR1 KGHSH and CDR2 LQKENI come from the germline V gene. CDR3 nucleotides: TGTGCCAGCTCACAAAAACCGGGACTAGTAAGCAATGAGCAGTTCTTC. Amino acid sequence: CASSQKPGLVSNEQFF.

The CDR3 spells CASSYGPMREKLFF. CDR3 nucleotide sequence: TGTGCCAGCAGTTACGGCCCGATGCGGGAAAAACTGTTTTTT. The V gene is TRBV6-5, the J gene TRBJ1-4; D ambiguous. Germline values: CDR1 MNHEY, CDR2 SVGAGI. Between the trimmed V and J ends, which lost 2 bases and 8 bases, there was a span of 12 bases. This CDR3 is built from 14 residues.

This sequence joins TRBV29-1 and TRBJ2-7, with D tentatively TRBD1 (6 bases). Germline V gives CDR1 SQVTM, CDR2 ANQGSEA. The germline V and J ends were trimmed by 1 base and 3 bases, with 10 bases remaining between them. The CDR3 is 13 residues long. Here the CDR3 DNA reads TGCAGCGTTGAAGGGGACACAAACTACGAGCAGTACTTC. This gives the protein CSVEGDTNYEQYF.

V gene TRBV10-3 combines with J gene TRBJ2-7; 7 positions agree with TRBD2. This CDR3 has 14 amino acids. Germline V lookup: CDR1 ENHRY, CDR2 SYGVKD. Unmatched junction bases numbered 0, after V lost 0 bases and J lost 1 base. CDR3 residues: CAISESGGSYEQYF. Written as DNA, the CDR3 is TGTGCCATCAGTGAGTCCGGGGGGTCCTACGAGCAGTACTTC.

The CDR3: CASSPSLTGQGRKWQYF. The CDR3 bases are TGTGCCAGCAGCCCCTCCCTAACGGGACAGGGGAGGAAGTGGCAGTACTTC. The rearrangement joins TRBV3-1 (or the pseudogene TRBV3-2) to TRBJ2-7; 10 nucleotides align to TRBD1. From germline, CDR1 is LGHDT and CDR2 YNNKEL (reference sequence). The CDR3 runs to 17 residues. V shed 4 bases and J 9 bases; nucleotides not matched to a gene: 18.

This chain links TRBV4-1 with TRBJ2-7, with 8 nucleotides matching TRBD2. The CDR3 length is 15 residues. V was pared by 1 base and J by 0 bases, with 2 bases of the junction left unmatched. CDR1 is MGHRA, CDR2 YSYEKL, per germline. CDR3 DNA sequence: TGCGCCAGCAGCCAAGCTAGCGGGTTCTCCTACGAGCAGTACTTC. Translating it yields CASSQASGFSYEQYF.

The chain combines TRBV5-1 with TRBJ1-6; TRBD1 might be the D (6 bases). V shed 4 bases and J shed 13 bases, with 18 bases lying between them. Germline V lookup: CDR1 SGHRS, CDR2 YFSETQ. CDR3 length equals 14 residues. This CDR3 is CASSARDTRAPLHF. The DNA for the CDR3 is TGCGCCAGCAGCGCCCGGGACACAAGAGCCCCCCTCCACTTT.

Here the CDR3 reads CASNDRDRGSTEAFF. The CDR3 bases are TGTGCCAGCAACGACCGGGACAGGGGAAGCACTGAAGCTTTCTTT. The chain uses TRBV2 and TRBJ1-1, with 10 nucleotides matching TRBD1. The CDR3 is made up of 15 amino acids. Germline CDR1 is SNHLY and CDR2 is FYNNEI. The V gene end was trimmed by 7 bases and the J gene end by 4 bases; junction bases not matched to a gene: 9. The complete variable domain, with remaining parts taken from reference TRBV2 and TRBJ1-1, reads EPEVTQTPSHQVTQMGQEVILRCVPISNHLYFYWYRQILGQKVEFLVSFYNNEISEKSEIFDDQFSVERPDGSNFTLKIRSTKLEDSAMYFCASNDRDRGSTEAFFGQGTRLTVV.

V and J are TRBV7-2 and TRBJ2-7; weak D call: TRBD1 (6 bases). The V end lost 6 bases, the J end lost 2 bases, and 14 bases lay between the germline ends. CDR1 SGHTA and CDR2 FQGNSA come from the germline V gene. The CDR3 spans 14 residues. The CDR3 DNA sequence: TGTGCCAGCAGAACCGGGACACCTCCCTACGAGCAGTACTTC. Its translation: CASRTGTPPYEQYF.

This rearrangement joins TRBV11-2 to TRBJ2-7; 7 bases are a match to TRBD1. Germline trimming cut 5 bases from V and 0 bases from J; bases unmatched to any gene: 10. The CDR3 runs to 16 residues. Germline V gene data show CDR1 as SGHAT and CDR2 as FQNNGV. CDR3 DNA: TGTGCCAGCAGCCGTAACCGGGACAGCAGCTCCTACGAGCAGTACTTC. This codes for CASSRNRDSSSYEQYF.

The V and J genes are TRBV15 and TRBJ1-4; D may be TRBD1 (5 bases). Looked up from germline, CDR1 is LNHNV and CDR2 is YYDKDF (reference sequence). V gave up 1 base and J gave up 8 bases, with 14 bases separating them. The CDR3 has 15 amino acids. The CDR3 bases are TGTGCCACCAGCAGAGGTTCGGACGGGGGGGAAAAACTGTTTTTT. This codes for CATSRGSDGGEKLFF.

V gene TRBV28 combines with J gene TRBJ2-7, with 11 bases matching TRBD2. Trimming cost V 6 bases and J 6 bases; bases outside gene matches: 10. This CDR3 spans 15 amino acids. The germline V gene has CDR1 MDHEN and CDR2 SYDVKM. The CDR3: CASSRSSGRFSEQYF. In DNA, the CDR3 is TGTGCCAGCAGCCGATCTAGCGGGAGGTTCTCCGAGCAGTACTTC. Variable domain in full (rest from reference TRBV28 and TRBJ2-7): DVKVTQSSRYLVKRTGEKVFLECVQDMDHENMFWYRQDPGLGLRLIYFSYDVKMKEKGDIPEGYSVSREKKERFSLILESASTNQTSMYLCASSRSSGRFSEQYFGPGTRLTVT.